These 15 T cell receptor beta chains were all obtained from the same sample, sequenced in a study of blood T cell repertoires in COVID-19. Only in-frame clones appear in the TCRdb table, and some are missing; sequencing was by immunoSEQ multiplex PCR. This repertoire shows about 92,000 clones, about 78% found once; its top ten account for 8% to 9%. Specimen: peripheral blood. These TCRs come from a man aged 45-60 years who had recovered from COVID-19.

The CDR3 loop is CASSPHRQNTEAFF. The CDR3 nucleotides are TGTGCCAGCAGTCCACACAGGCAGAACACTGAAGCTTTCTTT. The chain couples TRBV28 to TRBJ1-1; a weak D match, TRBD1 (5 bases). The CDR3 is 14 residues long. V was pared by 5 bases and J by 1 base, with 11 bases between. The germline CDR1 and CDR2 sequences are MDHEN and SYDVKM.

The CDR3 loop is CASSRQGTGELFF. The CDR3 DNA sequence: TGTGCCAGCAGTCGTCAGGGGACCGGGGAGCTGTTTTTT. The rearrangement uses TRBV2 and TRBJ2-2; a weak D match, TRBD1 (6 bases). Germline CDR1 is SNHLY and CDR2 is FYNNEI. Trimming left V 5 bases short and J 5 bases short, with 9 bases between. The CDR3 is 13 residues long.

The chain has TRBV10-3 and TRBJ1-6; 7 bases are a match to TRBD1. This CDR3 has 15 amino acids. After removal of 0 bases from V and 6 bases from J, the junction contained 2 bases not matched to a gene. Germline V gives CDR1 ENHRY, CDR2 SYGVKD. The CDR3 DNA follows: TGTGCCATCAGTGAGTCAGGACAGGTTAATTCACCCCTCCACTTT. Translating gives CAISESGQVNSPLHF.

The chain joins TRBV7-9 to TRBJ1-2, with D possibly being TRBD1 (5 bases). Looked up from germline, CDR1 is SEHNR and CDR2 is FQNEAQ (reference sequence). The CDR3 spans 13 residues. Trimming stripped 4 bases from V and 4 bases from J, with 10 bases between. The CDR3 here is CASSYPQGYGYTF. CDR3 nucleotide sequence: TGTGCCAGCAGCTATCCCCAGGGCTATGGCTACACCTTC.

CDR3 DNA sequence: TGCGCCAGCAGCCAAGTCGACATCCTTTCCTACAATGAGCAGTTCTTC. Residues: CASSQVDILSYNEQFF. This chain joins TRBV4-1 and TRBJ2-1; D is ambiguous. V lost 1 base, J lost 1 base, and 11 bases lay in between. The CDR3 runs to 16 residues. The germline V gene encodes CDR1 MGHRA and CDR2 YSYEKL.

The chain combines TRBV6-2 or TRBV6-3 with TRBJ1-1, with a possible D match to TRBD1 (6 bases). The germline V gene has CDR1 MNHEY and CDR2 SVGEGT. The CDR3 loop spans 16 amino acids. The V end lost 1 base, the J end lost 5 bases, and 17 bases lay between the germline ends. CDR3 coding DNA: TGTGCCAGCAGTTACTTTAATCTCGGGACAAGTACTGAAGCTTTCTTT. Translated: CASSYFNLGTSTEAFF.

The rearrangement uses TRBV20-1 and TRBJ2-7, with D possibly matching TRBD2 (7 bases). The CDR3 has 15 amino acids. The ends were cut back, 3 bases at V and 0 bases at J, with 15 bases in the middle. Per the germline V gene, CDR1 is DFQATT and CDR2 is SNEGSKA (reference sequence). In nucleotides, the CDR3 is TGCAGTGCTAGTACGGGGGGCGGCCTCTCCTACGAGCAGTACTTC. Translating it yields CSASTGGGLSYEQYF.

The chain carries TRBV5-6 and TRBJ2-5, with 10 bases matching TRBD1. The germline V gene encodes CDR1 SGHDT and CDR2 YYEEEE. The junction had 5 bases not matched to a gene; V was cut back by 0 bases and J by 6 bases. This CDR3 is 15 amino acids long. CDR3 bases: TGTGCCAGCAGCTTGGGGGACAGGGGCAGGCAGACCCAGTACTTC. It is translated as CASSLGDRGRQTQYF.

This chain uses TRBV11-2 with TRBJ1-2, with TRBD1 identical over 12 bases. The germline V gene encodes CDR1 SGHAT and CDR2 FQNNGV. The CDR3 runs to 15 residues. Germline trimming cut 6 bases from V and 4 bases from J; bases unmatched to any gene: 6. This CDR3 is CASSWDRGRAYGYTF. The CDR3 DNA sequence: TGTGCCAGCAGTTGGGACAGGGGGCGCGCCTATGGCTACACCTTC.

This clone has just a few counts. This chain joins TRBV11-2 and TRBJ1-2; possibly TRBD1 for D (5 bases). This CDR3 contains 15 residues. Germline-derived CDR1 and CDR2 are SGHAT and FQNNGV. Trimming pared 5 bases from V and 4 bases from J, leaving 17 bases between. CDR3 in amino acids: CASSKDSLPRYGYTF. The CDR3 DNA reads TGTGCCAGCAGCAAAGACAGCCTCCCTCGCTATGGCTACACCTTC.

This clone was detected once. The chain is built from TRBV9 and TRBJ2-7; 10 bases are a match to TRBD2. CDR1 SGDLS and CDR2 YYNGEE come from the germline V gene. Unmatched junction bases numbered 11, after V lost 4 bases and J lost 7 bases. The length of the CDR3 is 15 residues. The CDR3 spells CASSLASGRAAEQYF. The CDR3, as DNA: TGTGCCAGCAGCCTCGCCAGCGGGAGGGCCGCGGAGCAGTACTTC.

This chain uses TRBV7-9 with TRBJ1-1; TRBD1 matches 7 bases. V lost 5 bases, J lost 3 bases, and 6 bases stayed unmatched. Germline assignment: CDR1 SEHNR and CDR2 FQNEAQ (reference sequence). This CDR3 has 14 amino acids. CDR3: CASSLQGVDTEAFF. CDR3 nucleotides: TGTGCCAGCAGCCTCCAGGGGGTGGACACTGAAGCTTTCTTT.

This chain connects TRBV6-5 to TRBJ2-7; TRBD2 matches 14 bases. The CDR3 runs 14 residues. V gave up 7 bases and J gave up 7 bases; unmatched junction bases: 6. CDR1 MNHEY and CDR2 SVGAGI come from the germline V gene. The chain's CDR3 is CASTRLAGGREQYF. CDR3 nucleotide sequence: TGTGCCAGCACTCGACTAGCGGGAGGGAGGGAGCAGTACTTC.

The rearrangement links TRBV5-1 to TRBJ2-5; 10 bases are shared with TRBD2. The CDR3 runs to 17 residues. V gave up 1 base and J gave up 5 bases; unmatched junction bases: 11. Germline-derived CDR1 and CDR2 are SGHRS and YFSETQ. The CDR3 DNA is TGCGCCAGCAGCTTGTGGGGTAGCGGGGGGCCTACGGAGACCCAGTACTTC. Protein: CASSLWGSGGPTETQYF.

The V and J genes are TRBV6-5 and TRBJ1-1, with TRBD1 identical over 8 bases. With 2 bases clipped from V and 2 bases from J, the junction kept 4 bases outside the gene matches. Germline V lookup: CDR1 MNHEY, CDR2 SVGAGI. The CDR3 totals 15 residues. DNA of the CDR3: TGTGCCAGCAGTTACAGAACAGGGGGTAACACTGAAGCTTTCTTT. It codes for CASSYRTGGNTEAFF.